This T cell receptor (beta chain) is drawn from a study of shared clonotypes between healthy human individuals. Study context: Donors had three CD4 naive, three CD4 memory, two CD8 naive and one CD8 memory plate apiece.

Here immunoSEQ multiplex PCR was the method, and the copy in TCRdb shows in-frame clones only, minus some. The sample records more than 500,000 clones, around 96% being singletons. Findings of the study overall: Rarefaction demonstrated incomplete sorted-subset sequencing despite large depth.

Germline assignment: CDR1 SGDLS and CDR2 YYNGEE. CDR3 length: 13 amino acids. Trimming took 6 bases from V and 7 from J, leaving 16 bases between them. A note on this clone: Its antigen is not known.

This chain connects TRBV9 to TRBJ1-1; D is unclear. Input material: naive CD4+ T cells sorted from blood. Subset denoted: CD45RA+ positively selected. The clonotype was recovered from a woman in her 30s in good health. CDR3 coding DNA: TGTGCCAGCACTCGGGGAGGGTACGGTGAAGCTTTCTTT. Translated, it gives CASTRGGYGEAFF.